The source of this T cell receptor (beta chain) is a study of cytomegalovirus exposure and HLA in healthy donors. PCR employed 60 Vbeta and 13 Jbeta primers. The table came from immunoSEQ multiplex PCR; TCRdb's copy has only in-frame clones and leaves some out. The sample has 55,000 to 65,000 clones, approximately 75% seen once; the top ten hold almost 7%. V was trimmed by 3 bases and J by 4 bases, leaving 9 bases between them. The length of the CDR3 is 12 residues. The germline V gene has CDR1 GTSNPN and CDR2 SVGIG (reference sequence). The V gene is TRBV30, the J gene TRBJ1-2, with D possibly being TRBD1 (6 bases). This receptor was taken from a man aged 25-40 years in good health and CMV-seropositive. The sequenced sample was PBMCs. CDR3 nucleotide sequence: TGTGCCTGGAGCGACAGGCGCTATGGCTACACCTTC. Translating it yields CAWSDRRYGYTF. The full variable domain, its missing parts supplied by reference TRBV30 and TRBJ1-2, is SQTIHQWPATLVQPVGSPLSLECTVEGTSNPNLYWYRQAAGRGLQLLFYSVGIGQISSEVPQNLSASRPQDRQFILSSKKLLLSDSGFYLCAWSDRRYGYTFGSGTRLTVV.